This TCR beta chain was recorded in a study of CD4 and CD8 cells across lung adenocarcinoma regions. TCRdb fed the PCR reads into MiXCR, producing one record per CDR3 protein. This repertoire shows 16,000 or so distinct CDR3 sequences, less than 55% found once; its top ten account for 30% to 35%. The CDR3 is 16 amino acids. CDR1 and CDR2 from the germline V gene are MNHNS and SASEGT. V was shortened by 4 bases and J by 8 bases, with 21 bases between the two germline ends. Samples came from patients with localized non-small cell lung adenocarcinoma. The sequencing input was CD8+ T cells from the center of a lung tumor. The chain uses TRBV6-1 and TRBJ2-4, with D possibly TRBD1 on 6 matching bases. The clonotype originates from a female donor with lung adenocarcinoma. The CD4 and CD8 labels of this study may be unreliable. The CDR3 DNA reads as TGTGCCAGCAGTGCTTGGGGGCAGTCAACCACAGACATTCAGTACTTC. Its translation is CASSAWGQSTTDIQYF.